This TCR beta chain was found in a study of cytomegalovirus exposure and HLA in healthy donors. The PCR was carried out with 60 Vbeta primers and 13 Jbeta primers. The data were produced by immunoSEQ multiplex PCR, yet TCRdb's version contains in-frame clones alone and is incomplete. The data hold 160,000 or so clones, with around 80% observed a single time. Study observations and caveats: Later analysis suggested links between common viral pathogens and several top significant clusters. Analysis performed later showed TCR beta chains linked to HLA being more clonally expanded than equally common others.

Concerning this clone itself: Its antigen is not known.

Germline V gene sequence: CDR1 SGHRS, CDR2 YFSETQ. J lost 7 bases, V lost 3 bases, and 3 bases had no gene match. The CDR3 is 14 residues long. Whereas donors were nominally healthy upon sampling, unrecorded immune exposures were probable. The sequencing sample was made of PBMCs. V and J are TRBV5-1 and TRBJ2-1; the match to TRBD1 covers 11 bases. This sequence originates from a middle-aged man in good health and CMV-seronegative. The CDR3 DNA follows: TGCGCCAGCAGCTGGGGGACAGGGGGTAATGAGCAGTTCTTC. Protein product: CASSWGTGGNEQFF.